This TCR beta chain is drawn from a study of blood T cell repertoires in COVID-19. At the level of the study: Samples of COVID-19 (acute and convalescent) were obtained from the United States, Italy and Spain.

Per the original data handling: Amplifying reference gene primers gave estimates of nucleated cell counts. Assay: immunoSEQ multiplex PCR; the TCRdb copy retains only in-frame clones and omits some. V, J and clone size reflect that table, while D and trimming were determined from the DNA. The sample lists 110,000 or so clones, 70% to 90% occurring once. CDR3 length equals 12 residues. V was shortened by 4 bases and J by 5 bases, with 7 bases between the two germline ends. Germline CDR1 reads SGHNT; CDR2 reads YYREEE (reference sequence). The rearrangement uses TRBV5-4 and TRBJ2-1; D uncertain. Sequencing was done on a sample of peripheral blood. The sequence derives from a woman between 65 and 79 years old who had recovered from COVID-19. The CDR3 spells CASSPRDNEQFF. CDR3 DNA: TGTGCCAGCAGCCCCCGGGACAATGAGCAGTTCTTC.